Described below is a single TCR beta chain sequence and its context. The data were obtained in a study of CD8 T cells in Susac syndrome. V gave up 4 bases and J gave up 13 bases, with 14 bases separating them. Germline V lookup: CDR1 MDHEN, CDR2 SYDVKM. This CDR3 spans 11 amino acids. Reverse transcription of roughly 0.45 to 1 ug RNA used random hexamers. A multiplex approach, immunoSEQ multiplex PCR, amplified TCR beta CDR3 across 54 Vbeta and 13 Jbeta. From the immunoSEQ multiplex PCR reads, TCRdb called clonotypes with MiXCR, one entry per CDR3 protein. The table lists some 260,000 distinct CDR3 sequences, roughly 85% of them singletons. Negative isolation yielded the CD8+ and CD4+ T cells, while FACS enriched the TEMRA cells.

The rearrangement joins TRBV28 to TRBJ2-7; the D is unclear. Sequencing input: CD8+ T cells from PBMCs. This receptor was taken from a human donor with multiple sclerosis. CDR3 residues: CASSSISRGYF. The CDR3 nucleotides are TGTGCCAGCAGTTCGATATCAAGAGGATACTTC. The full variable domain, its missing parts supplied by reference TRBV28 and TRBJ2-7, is DVKVTQSSRYLVKRTGEKVFLECVQDMDHENMFWYRQDPGLGLRLIYFSYDVKMKEKGDIPEGYSVSREKKERFSLILESASTNQTSMYLCASSSISRGYFGPGTRLTVT.